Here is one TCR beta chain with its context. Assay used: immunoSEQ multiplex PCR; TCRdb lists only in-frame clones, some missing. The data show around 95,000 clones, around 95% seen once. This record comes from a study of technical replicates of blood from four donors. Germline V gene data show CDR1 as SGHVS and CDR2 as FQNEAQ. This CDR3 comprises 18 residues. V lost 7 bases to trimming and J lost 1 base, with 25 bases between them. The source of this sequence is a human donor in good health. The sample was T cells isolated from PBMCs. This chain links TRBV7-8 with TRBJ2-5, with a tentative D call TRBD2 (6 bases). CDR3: CASNLPPGELAVQETQYF. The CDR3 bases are TGTGCCAGCAACCTACCGCCGGGGGAATTGGCCGTCCAAGAGACCCAGTACTTC.